Listed below are T cell receptor beta chains from one sample, sequenced in a study of T cell repertoires in cytomegalovirus infection. Which antigens these TCRs recognize remains unknown. In TCRdb, the reads were re-called with MiXCR into one record per CDR3 protein. In the table there are some 900,000 distinct CDR3 sequences, approximately 32% of which are singletons. Source: cultured CD8+ T cells from PBMCs, taken from culture after CMV antigen stimulation. The receptors stem from a human donor in good health (CMV status not recorded). Some clones in this sample may be carry-over from other donors' samples. Both conserved end residues are part of each CDR3. Size values are once, few and many counts, or a class for expanded clones, and some rows have none.

>few|TRBJ2-1|TRBV14
CASSRDWDNEQFF
>.|TRBJ2-3|TRBV6-2/TRBV6-3
CASYGASGIWDTQYF
>.|TRBJ2-1|TRBV7-4
CASSFDGSGDPNEQFF
>few|TRBJ1-1|TRBV7-9
CASSPRTPADTEAFF
>.|TRBJ2-1|TRBV7-9
CASSVGTGLYNEQFF
>few|TRBJ1-2|TRBV12-5
CASATGVDGYTF
>.|TRBJ1-3|TRBV7-6
CASSLDGAGTSGNTIYF
>.|TRBJ2-1|TRBV12-3/TRBV12-4
CASREGGKYEQFF
>few|TRBJ2-2|TRBV6-1
CASSSHGPGELFF
>.|TRBJ2-3|TRBV11-2
CASSLRPQRDTQYF
>.|TRBJ2-7|TRBV29-1
CSVSGGAHEQYF
>.|TRBJ2-2|TRBV10-3
CALLTTNTGELFF
>.|TRBJ2-7|TRBV10-2
CASSVSGGTSYEQYF
>.|TRBJ1-4|TRBV4-3
CASSPSPYYPPQVTNEKLFF
>.|TRBJ1-1|TRBV6-6
CASSYASSRMNTEAFF
>few|TRBJ2-1|TRBV5-6
CASSYGPGTKFGQFF
>few|TRBJ1-1|TRBV11-1
CASSLDPRQEAFF
>many|TRBJ2-1|TRBV7-2
CASSLLGRRAPINEQFF
>.|TRBJ1-1|TRBV2
CASSERGARTEAFF
>.|TRBJ2-3|TRBV10-3
CATLGDSGGLADTQYF
>.|TRBJ2-7|TRBV19
CASSPRRGRTYEQYF
>.|TRBJ2-2|TRBV15
CATSRAPRKHTGELFF
>few|TRBJ2-7|TRBV2
CASTLTGASSYEQYF
>many|TRBJ2-3|TRBV12-3/TRBV12-4
CASKGRDTQYF
>.|TRBJ2-3|TRBV7-9
CASSPRTGVTDTQYF